This T cell receptor beta chain comes out of a study of beta chain features in type 1 diabetes. General study points: Reduced insertions and increased deletions marked VDJ junctions in type 1 diabetes patients. Shorter templates might be favored by PCR, and equally so in patients and in controls. A potential influence of HLA type upon TCRB rearrangement remained unresolved herein.

Trimming took off 0 bases at V and 0 bases at J, with 22 bases between the two ends. The CDR3 is 20 residues long. CDR1 and CDR2 (germline): SGHRS, YFSETQ. The isolated RNA, all of it, was reverse transcribed, so expressed TCRB transcripts were what got sequenced. Average reads for naive, central memory and regulatory T cell samples were about 3.57 million. Generated by immunoSEQ multiplex PCR, the TCRdb table keeps only in-frame clones and is missing some. The sample lists approximately 250,000 clones, 13% to 15% occurring once. This clone came up a few times. Its antigen is still unknown. The TCR sequence derives from a woman aged 40 to 50 in good health. This chain uses TRBV5-1 with TRBJ2-1, with D possibly TRBD2 on 5 matching bases. The sample comprised naive CD4+ T cells from blood. CDR3 loop: CASSLGLRFLVGSSYNEQFF. The DNA for the CDR3 is TGCGCCAGCAGCTTGGGCTTACGATTTCTTGTGGGGAGCTCCTACAATGAGCAGTTCTTC.